These T cell receptor beta chains were read from a single sample in a study of cytomegalovirus exposure and HLA in healthy donors. Sequenced by immunoSEQ multiplex PCR; TCRdb stores in-frame clones only, minus some. The profile shows hundreds of thousands of clones, 80% to 90% of them singletons. Input material: PBMCs. Receptors were obtained from a young woman in good health and CMV-seronegative. The CDR3 runs from the conserved cysteine through the conserved F or W. The D gene is left open where the match is weak. For some rows the clone size is stated as once, few or many, or as a class when expanded; others skip it.

V: TRBV5-1; J: TRBJ2-6; size: .; D: TRBD1; CDR3: CASSQGAGAGANVLTF; DNA: TGCGCCAGCAGCCAGGGGGCCGGGGCTGGGGCCAACGTCCTGACTTTC
V: TRBV30; J: TRBJ1-1; size: .; D: .; CDR3: CAWITAGLF; DNA: TGTGCCTGGATTACGGCAGGGCTCTTT
V: TRBV19; J: TRBJ2-2; size: .; D: .; CDR3: CASSTSGQNTGELFF; DNA: TGTGCCAGTAGTACCTCAGGACAGAACACCGGGGAGCTGTTTTTT
V: TRBV20-1; J: TRBJ2-1; size: .; D: TRBD2; CDR3: CSARELAGTFF; DNA: TGCAGTGCTAGGGAACTAGCGGGAACGTTCTTC
V: TRBV27; J: TRBJ1-2; size: few; D: TRBD1; CDR3: CASTGGRNYGYTF; DNA: TGTGCCAGCACAGGGGGTAGGAACTATGGCTACACCTTC
V: TRBV2; J: TRBJ1-3; size: once; D: .; CDR3: CASKEGRGSGNTIYF; DNA: TGTGCCAGCAAAGAAGGCAGGGGATCTGGAAACACCATATATTTT
V: TRBV27; J: TRBJ2-5; size: .; D: TRBD1; CDR3: CASYGQGAETQYF; DNA: TGTGCCAGCTACGGACAGGGAGCAGAGACCCAGTACTTC
V: TRBV5-1; J: TRBJ1-2; size: .; D: TRBD1; CDR3: CASSPLDRVNGYTF; DNA: TGCGCCAGCAGCCCTCTGGACAGGGTTAATGGCTACACCTTC
V: TRBV6-1; J: TRBJ1-2; size: .; D: TRBD1; CDR3: CASSATRDRRYGYTF; DNA: TGTGCCAGCAGCGCAACCCGGGACAGGCGATATGGCTACACCTTC
V: TRBV19; J: TRBJ2-1; size: .; D: .; CDR3: CASSLDYRSYNEQFF; DNA: TGTGCCAGTAGTCTGGACTATCGCTCCTACAATGAGCAGTTCTTC
V: TRBV27; J: TRBJ2-7; size: .; D: .; CDR3: CASNGLSGEQYF; DNA: TGTGCCAGCAATGGCTTGTCAGGCGAGCAGTACTTC
V: TRBV28; J: TRBJ2-3; size: .; D: TRBD2; CDR3: CASSWGSGGGLGTQYF; DNA: TGTGCCAGCAGTTGGGGATCCGGCGGGGGGCTCGGTACGCAGTATTTT
V: TRBV2; J: TRBJ1-5; size: .; D: .; CDR3: CASKGERASNQPQHF; DNA: TGTGCCAGCAAAGGTGAGAGGGCCAGCAATCAGCCCCAGCATTTT
V: TRBV28; J: TRBJ2-7; size: .; D: .; CDR3: CASFGGLNEQYF; DNA: TGTGCCAGCTTCGGCGGCCTTAACGAGCAGTACTTC
V: TRBV6-1; J: TRBJ1-1; size: .; D: .; CDR3: CASNMNTEAFF; DNA: TGTGCCAGCAACATGAACACTGAAGCTTTCTTT